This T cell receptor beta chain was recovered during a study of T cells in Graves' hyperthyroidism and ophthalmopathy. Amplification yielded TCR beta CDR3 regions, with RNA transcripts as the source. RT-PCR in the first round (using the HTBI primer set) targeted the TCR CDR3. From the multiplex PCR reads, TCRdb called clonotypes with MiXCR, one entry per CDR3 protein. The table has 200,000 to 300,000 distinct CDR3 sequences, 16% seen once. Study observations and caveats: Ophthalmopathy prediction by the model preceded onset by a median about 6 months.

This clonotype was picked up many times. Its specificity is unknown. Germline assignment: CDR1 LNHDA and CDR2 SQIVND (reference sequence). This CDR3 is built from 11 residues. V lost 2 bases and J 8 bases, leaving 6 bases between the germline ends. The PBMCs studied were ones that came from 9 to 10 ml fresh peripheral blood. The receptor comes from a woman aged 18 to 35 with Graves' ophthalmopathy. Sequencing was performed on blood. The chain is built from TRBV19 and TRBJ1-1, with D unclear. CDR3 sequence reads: CASSIKGEAFF. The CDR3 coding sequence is TGTGCCAGTAGTATAAAAGGGGAAGCTTTCTTT. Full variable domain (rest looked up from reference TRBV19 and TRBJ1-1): DGGITQSPKYLFRKEGQNVTLSCEQNLNHDAMYWYRQDPGQGLRLIYYSQIVNDFQKGDIAEGYSVSREKKESFPLTVTSAQKNPTAFYLCASSIKGEAFFGQGTRLTVV.